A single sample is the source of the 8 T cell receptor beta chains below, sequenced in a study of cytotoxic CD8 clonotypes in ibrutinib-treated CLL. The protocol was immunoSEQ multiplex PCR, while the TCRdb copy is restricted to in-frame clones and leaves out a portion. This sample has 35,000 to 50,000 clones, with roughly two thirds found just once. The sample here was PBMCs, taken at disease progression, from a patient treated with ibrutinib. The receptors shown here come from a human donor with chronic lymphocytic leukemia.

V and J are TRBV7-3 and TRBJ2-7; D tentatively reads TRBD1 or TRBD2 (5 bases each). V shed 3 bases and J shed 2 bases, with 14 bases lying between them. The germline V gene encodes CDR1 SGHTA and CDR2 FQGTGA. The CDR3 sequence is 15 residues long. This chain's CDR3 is CASSFAALGAYEQYF. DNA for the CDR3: TGTGCCAGCAGCTTCGCGGCCCTGGGGGCCTACGAGCAGTACTTC.

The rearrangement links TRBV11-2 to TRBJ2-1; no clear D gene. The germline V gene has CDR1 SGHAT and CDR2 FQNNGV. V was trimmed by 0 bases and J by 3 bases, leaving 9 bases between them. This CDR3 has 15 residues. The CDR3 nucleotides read TGTGCCAGCAGCTTAGATCTCGACCACTACAATGAGCAGTTCTTC. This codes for CASSLDLDHYNEQFF.

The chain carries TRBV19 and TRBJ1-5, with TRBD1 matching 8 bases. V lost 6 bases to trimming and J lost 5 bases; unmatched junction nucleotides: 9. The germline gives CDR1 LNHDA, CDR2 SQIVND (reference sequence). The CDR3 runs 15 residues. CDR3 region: CASSTDRGRDQPQHF. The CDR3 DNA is TGTGCCAGTAGCACCGACAGGGGACGGGATCAGCCCCAGCATTTT.

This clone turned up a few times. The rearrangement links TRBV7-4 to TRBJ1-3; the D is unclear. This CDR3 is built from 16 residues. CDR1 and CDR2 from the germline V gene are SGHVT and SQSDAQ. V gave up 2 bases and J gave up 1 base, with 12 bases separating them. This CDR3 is CASSLKVPGSGNTIYF. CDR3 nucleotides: TGTGCCAGCAGCTTAAAAGTCCCGGGGTCTGGAAACACCATATATTTT.

CDR3 sequence (DNA): TGTGCCAGCAGTATCTACGAGCAGTACTTC. Its protein is CASSIYEQYF. V is TRBV2 and J is TRBJ2-7, with D unresolved. Trimming took off 5 bases at V and 3 bases at J, with 2 bases between the two ends. In germline, CDR1 is SNHLY, CDR2 FYNNEI. The CDR3 consists of 10 residues.

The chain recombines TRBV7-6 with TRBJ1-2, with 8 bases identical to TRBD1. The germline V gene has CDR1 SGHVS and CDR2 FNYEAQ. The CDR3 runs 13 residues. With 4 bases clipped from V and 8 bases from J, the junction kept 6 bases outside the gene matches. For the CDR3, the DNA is TGTGCCAGCAGCTCAGGGACAGGTGGAGGCTACACCTTC. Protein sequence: CASSSGTGGGYTF. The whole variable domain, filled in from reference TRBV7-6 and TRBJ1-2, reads GAGVSQSPRYKVTKRGQDVALRCDPISGHVSLYWYRQALGQGPEFLTYFNYEAQQDKSGLPNDRFSAERPEGSISTLTIQRTEQRDSAMYRCASSSGTGGGYTFGSGTRLTVV.

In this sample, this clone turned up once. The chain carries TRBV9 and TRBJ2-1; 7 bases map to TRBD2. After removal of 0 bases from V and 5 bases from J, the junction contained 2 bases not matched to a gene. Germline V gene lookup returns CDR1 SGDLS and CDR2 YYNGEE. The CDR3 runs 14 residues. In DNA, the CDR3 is TGTGCCAGCAGCGTAGGGCTAGCGGACAATGAGCAGTTCTTC. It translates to CASSVGLADNEQFF.

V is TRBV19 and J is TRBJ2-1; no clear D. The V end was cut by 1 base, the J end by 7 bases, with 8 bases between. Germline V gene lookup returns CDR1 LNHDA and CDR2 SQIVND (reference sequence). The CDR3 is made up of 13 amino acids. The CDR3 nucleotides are TGTGCCAGTAGTATAGGGGAAGGGAATGAGCAGTTCTTC. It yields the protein CASSIGEGNEQFF.